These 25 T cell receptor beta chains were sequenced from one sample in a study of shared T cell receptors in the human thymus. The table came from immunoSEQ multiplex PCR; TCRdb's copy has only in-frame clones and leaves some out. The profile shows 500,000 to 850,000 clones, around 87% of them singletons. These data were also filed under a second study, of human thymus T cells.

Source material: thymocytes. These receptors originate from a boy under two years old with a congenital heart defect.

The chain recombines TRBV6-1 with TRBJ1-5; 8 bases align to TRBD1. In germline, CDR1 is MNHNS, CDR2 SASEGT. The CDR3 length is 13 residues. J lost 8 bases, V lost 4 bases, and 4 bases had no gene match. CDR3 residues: CASSVEQGEPQHF. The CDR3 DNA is TGTGCCAGCAGTGTAGAACAGGGGGAGCCCCAGCATTTT.

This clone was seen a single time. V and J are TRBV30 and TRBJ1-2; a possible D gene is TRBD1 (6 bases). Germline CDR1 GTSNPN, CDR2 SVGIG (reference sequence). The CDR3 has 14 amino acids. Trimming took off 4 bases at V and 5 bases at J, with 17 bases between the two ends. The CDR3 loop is CAWIGIEGEYGYTF. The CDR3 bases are TGTGCCTGGATTGGAATTGAGGGGGAGTATGGCTACACCTTC.

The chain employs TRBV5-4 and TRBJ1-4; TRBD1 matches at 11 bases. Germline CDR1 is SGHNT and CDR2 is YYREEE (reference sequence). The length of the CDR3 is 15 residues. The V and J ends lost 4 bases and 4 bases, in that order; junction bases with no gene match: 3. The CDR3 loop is CASSPGTGGNEKLFF. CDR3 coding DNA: TGTGCCAGCAGCCCCGGGACAGGGGGTAATGAAAAACTGTTTTTT.

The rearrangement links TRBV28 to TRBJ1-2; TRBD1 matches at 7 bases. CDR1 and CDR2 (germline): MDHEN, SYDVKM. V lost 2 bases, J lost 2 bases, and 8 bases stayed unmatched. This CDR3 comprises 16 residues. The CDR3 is CASSLKPGTDNYGYTF. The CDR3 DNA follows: TGTGCCAGCAGTTTAAAGCCCGGGACAGACAACTATGGCTACACCTTC.

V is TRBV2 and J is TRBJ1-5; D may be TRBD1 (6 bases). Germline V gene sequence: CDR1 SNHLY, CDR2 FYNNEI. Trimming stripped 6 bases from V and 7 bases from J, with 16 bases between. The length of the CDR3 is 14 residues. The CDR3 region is CASRDDRYGQPQHF. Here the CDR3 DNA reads TGTGCCAGCAGAGACGACAGGTACGGCCAGCCCCAGCATTTT.

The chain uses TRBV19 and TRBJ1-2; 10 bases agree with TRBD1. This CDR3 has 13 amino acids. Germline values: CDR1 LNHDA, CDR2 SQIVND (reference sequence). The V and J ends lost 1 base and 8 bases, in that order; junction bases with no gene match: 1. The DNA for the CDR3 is TGTGCCAGTAGTATAGGGACAGGGGGAGGCTACACCTTC. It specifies CASSIGTGGGYTF.

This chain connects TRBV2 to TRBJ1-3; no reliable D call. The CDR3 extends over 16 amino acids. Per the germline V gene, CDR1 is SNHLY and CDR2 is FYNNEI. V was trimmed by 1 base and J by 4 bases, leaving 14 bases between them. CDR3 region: CASSEVPGETGNTIYF. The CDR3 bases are TGTGCCAGCAGTGAAGTCCCCGGGGAAACCGGAAACACCATATATTTT.

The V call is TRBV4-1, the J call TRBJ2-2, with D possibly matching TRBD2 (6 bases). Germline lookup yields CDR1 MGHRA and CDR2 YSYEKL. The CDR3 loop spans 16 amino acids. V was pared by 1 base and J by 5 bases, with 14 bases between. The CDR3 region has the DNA TGCGCCAGCAGCCAAGGTCGGTCCGGGGGAACCGGGGAGCTGTTTTTT. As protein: CASSQGRSGGTGELFF.

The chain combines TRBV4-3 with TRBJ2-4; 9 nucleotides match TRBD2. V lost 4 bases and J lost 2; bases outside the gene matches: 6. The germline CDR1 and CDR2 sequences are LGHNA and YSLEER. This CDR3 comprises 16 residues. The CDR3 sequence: CASSLRLAVSKNIQYF. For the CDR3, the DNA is TGCGCCAGCAGCCTTCGACTAGCGGTGTCCAAAAACATTCAGTACTTC.

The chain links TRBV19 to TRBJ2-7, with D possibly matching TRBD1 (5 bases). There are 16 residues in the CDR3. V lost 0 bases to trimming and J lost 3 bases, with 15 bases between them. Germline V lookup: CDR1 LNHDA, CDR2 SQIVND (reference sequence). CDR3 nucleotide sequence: TGTGCCAGTAGTATAGATCTTCGGCAGGGCCTCTACGAGCAGTACTTC. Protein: CASSIDLRQGLYEQYF.

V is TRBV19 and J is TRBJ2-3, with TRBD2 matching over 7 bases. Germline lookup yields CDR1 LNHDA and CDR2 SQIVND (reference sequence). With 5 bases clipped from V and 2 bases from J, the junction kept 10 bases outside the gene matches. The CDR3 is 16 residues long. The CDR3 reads CASSPGTIISTDTQYF. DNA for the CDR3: TGTGCCAGTAGTCCGGGGACTATAATTTCCACAGATACGCAGTATTTT.

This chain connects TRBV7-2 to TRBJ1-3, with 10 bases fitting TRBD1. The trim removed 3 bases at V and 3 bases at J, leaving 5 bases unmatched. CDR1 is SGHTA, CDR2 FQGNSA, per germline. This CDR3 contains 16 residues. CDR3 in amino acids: CASSFGDRGGGNTIYF. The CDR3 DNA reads TGTGCCAGCAGCTTTGGGGACAGGGGAGGTGGAAACACCATATATTTT.

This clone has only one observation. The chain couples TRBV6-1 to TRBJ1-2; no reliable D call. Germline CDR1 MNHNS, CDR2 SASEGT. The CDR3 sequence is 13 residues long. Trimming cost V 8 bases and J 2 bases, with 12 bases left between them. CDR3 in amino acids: CASFRETNYGYTF. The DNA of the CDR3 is TGTGCCAGCTTTCGCGAGACAAACTATGGCTACACCTTC.

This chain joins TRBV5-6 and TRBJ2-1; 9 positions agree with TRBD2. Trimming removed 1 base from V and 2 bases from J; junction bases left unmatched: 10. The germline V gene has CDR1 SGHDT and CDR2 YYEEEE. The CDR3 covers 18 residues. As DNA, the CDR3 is TGTGCCAGCAGCTTGACTACTCTAGCGGGGACTCCCTACAATGAGCAGTTCTTC. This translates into CASSLTTLAGTPYNEQFF.

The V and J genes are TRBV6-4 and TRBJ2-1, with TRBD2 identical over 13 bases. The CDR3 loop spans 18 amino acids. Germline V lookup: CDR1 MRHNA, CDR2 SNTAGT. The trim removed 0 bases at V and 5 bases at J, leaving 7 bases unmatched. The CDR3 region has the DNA TGTGCCAGCAGTGACTCAGGGGGACTAGCGGGAACGGACAATGAGCAGTTCTTC. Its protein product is CASSDSGGLAGTDNEQFF.

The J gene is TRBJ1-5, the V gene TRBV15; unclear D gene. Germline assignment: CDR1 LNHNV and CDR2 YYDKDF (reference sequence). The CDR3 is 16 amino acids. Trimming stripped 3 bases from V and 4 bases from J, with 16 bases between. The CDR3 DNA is TGTGCCACCAGCAGGACGGGTCTACTCGGAAATCAGCCCCAGCATTTT. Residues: CATSRTGLLGNQPQHF.

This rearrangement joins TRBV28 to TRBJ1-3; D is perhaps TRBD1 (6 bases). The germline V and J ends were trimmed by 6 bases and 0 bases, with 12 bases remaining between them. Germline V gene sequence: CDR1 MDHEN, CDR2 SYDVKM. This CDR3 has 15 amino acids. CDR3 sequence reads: CASSPRTVSGNTIYF. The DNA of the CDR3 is TGTGCCAGCAGCCCTCGGACAGTCTCTGGAAACACCATATATTTT.

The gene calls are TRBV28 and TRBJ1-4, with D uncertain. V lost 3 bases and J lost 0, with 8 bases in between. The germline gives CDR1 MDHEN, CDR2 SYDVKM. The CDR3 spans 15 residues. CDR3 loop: CASSFRVATNEKLFF. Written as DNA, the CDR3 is TGTGCCAGCAGTTTTCGAGTGGCAACTAATGAAAAACTGTTTTTT. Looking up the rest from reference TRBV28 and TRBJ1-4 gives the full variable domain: DVKVTQSSRYLVKRTGEKVFLECVQDMDHENMFWYRQDPGLGLRLIYFSYDVKMKEKGDIPEGYSVSREKKERFSLILESASTNQTSMYLCASSFRVATNEKLFFGSGTQLSVL.

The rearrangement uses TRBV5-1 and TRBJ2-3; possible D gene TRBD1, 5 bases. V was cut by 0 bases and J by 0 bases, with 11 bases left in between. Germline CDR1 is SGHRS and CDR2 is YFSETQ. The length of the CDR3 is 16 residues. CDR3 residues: CASSLGVRDSTDTQYF. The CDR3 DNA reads TGCGCCAGCAGCTTGGGTGTCAGGGATAGCACAGATACGCAGTATTTT.

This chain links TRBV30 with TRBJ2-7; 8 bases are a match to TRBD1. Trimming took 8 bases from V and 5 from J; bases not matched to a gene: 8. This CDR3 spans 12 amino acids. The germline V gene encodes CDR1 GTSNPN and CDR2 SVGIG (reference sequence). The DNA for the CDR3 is TGTGCCCGGGGACAGACAGGGGACGAGCAGTACTTC. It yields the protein CARGQTGDEQYF.

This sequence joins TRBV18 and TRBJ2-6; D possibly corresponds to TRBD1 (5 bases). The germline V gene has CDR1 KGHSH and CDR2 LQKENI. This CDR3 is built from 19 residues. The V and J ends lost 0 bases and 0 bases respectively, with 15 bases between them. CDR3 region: CASSPPSGLRDSGANVLTF. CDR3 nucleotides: TGTGCCAGCTCACCACCGTCAGGGCTTAGGGACTCTGGGGCCAACGTCCTGACTTTC.

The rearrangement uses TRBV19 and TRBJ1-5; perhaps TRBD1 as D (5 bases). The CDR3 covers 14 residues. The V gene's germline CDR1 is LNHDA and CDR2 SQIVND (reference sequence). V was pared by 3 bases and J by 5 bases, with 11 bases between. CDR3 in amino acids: CASSISREDQPQHF. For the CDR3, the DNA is TGTGCCAGTAGTATTTCCAGGGAGGATCAGCCCCAGCATTTT.

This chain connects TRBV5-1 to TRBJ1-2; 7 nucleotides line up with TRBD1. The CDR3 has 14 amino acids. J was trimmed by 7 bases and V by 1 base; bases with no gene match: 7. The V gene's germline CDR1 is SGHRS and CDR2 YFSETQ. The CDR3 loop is CASSLFGTARGYTF. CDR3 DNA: TGCGCCAGCAGCTTGTTCGGGACAGCTCGTGGCTACACCTTC.

The CDR3 loop reads CSVYRAGAAYNEQFF. CDR3 DNA sequence: TGCAGCGTATACAGAGCGGGGGCGGCCTACAATGAGCAGTTCTTC. V and J are TRBV29-1 and TRBJ2-1; 8 bases line up with TRBD2. CDR1 is SQVTM, CDR2 ANQGSEA, per germline. Trimming took 6 bases from V and 2 from J; bases not matched to a gene: 9. The CDR3 has 15 residues.

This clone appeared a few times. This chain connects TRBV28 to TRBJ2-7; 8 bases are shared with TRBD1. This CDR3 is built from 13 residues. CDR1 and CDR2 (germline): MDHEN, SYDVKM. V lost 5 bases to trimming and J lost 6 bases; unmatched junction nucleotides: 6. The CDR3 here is CASSLSDRGEQYF. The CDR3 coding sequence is TGTGCCAGCAGTCTCTCAGACAGGGGCGAGCAGTACTTC. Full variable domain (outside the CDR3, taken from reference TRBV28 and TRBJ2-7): DVKVTQSSRYLVKRTGEKVFLECVQDMDHENMFWYRQDPGLGLRLIYFSYDVKMKEKGDIPEGYSVSREKKERFSLILESASTNQTSMYLCASSLSDRGEQYFGPGTRLTVT.